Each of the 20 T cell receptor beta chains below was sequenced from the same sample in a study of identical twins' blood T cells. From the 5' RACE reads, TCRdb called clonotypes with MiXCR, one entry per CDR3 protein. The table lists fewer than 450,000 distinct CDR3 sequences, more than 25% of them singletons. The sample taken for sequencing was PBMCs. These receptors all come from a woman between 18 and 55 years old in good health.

CDR3 in amino acids: CASSVHGSVVDEQYF. CDR3 DNA sequence: TGTGCCAGCAGCGTTCACGGTTCCGTGGTGGACGAGCAGTACTTC. The V and J genes are TRBV9 and TRBJ2-7; D gene uncertain. There are 15 residues in the CDR3. V lost 2 bases to trimming and J lost 5 bases, with 17 bases between them. The V gene's germline CDR1 is SGDLS and CDR2 YYNGEE.

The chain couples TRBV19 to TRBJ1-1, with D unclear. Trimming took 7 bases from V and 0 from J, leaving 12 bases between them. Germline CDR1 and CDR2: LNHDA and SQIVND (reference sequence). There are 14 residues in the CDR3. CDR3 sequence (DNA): TGTGCCAGTACCGTTATCGGAGTGAACACTGAAGCTTTCTTT. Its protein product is CASTVIGVNTEAFF. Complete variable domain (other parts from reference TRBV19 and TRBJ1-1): DGGITQSPKYLFRKEGQNVTLSCEQNLNHDAMYWYRQDPGQGLRLIYYSQIVNDFQKGDIAEGYSVSREKKESFPLTVTSAQKNPTAFYLCASTVIGVNTEAFFGQGTRLTVV.

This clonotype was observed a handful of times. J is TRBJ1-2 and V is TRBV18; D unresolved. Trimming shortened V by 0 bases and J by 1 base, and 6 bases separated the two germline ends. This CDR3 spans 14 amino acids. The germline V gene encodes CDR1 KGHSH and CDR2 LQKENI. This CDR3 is CASSPPGYNYGYTF. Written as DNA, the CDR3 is TGTGCCAGCTCACCACCGGGATATAACTATGGCTACACCTTC.

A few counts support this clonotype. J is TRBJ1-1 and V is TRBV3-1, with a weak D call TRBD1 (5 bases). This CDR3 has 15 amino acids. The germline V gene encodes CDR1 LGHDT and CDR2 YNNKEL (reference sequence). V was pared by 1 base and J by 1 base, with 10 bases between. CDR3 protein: CASSQGGGQNTEAFF. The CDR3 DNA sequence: TGTGCCAGCAGCCAAGGTGGCGGACAGAACACTGAAGCTTTCTTT.

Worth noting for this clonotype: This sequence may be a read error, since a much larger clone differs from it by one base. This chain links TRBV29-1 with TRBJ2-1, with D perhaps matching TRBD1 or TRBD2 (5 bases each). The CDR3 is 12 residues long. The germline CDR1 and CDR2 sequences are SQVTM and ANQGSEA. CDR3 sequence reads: CSVEGVQCSTAF. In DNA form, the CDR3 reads TGCAGCGTTGAGGGGGTACAGTGTTCTACCGCTTTC.

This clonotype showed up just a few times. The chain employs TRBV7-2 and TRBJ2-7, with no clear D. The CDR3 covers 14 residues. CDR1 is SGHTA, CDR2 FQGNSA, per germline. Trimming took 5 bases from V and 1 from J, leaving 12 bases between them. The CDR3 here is CASSTFSSSYEQYF. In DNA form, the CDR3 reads TGTGCCAGCAGCACCTTCTCCTCTTCCTACGAGCAGTACTTC.

The CDR3 DNA reads as TGCAGTGCAAAGAACAGGGACACTGAAGCTTTCTTT. Protein product: CSAKNRDTEAFF. The chain is built from TRBV20-1 and TRBJ1-1; D may be TRBD1 (6 bases). The V end was cut by 6 bases, the J end by 3 bases, with 11 bases between. The CDR3 is 12 amino acids. Germline loops: CDR1 DFQATT, CDR2 SNEGSKA (reference sequence).

The CDR3 loop reads CSVRALDGNEQFF. The CDR3 bases are TGCAGCGTCCGGGCTTTGGACGGGAATGAGCAGTTCTTC. V and J are TRBV29-1 and TRBJ2-1, with D hard to call. With 6 bases removed from V and 7 bases from J, the gap between germline ends came to 16 bases. Germline loops: CDR1 SQVTM, CDR2 ANQGSEA. This CDR3 is 13 amino acids long.

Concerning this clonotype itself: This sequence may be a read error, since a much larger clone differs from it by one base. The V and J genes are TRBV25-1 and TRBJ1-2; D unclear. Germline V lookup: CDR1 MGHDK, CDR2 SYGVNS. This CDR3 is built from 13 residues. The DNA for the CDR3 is TGTGCCAGCAGTGAAGGTTGGTGGGATGGCTACGCCTTC. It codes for CASSEGWWDGYAF.

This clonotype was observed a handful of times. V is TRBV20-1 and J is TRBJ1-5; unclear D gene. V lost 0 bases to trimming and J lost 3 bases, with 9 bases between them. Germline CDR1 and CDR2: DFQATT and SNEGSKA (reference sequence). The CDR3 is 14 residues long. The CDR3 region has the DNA TGCAGTGCTAGAGAGCGGCGGATCAATCAGCCCCAGCATTTT. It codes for CSARERRINQPQHF.

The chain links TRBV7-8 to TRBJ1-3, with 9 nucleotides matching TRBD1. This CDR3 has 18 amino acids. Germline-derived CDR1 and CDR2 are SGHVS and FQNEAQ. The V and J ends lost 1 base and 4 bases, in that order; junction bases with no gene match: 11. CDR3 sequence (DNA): TGTGCCAGCAGCTTAGAAGTATTTTTCGGGACAGGGGGAAACACCATATATTTT. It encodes CASSLEVFFGTGGNTIYF.

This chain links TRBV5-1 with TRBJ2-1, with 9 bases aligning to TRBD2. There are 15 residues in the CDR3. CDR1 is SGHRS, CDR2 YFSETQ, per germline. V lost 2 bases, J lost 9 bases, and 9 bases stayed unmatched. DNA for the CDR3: TGCGCCAGCAGCTTCTTAGCGGGAGAGCCGGTTGAGCAGTTCTTC. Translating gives CASSFLAGEPVEQFF.

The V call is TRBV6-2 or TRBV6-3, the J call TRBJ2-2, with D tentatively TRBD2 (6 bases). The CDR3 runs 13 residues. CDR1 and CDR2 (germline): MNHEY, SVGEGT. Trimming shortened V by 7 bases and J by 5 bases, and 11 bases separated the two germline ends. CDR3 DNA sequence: TGTGCCAGCATAGATCGGGGGACCGGGGAGCTGTTTTTT. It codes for CASIDRGTGELFF.

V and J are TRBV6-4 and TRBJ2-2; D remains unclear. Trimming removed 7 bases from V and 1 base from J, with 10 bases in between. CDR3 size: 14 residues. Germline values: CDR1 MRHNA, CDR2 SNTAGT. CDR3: CASTPSVNTGELFF. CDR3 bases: TGTGCCAGCACACCTAGTGTGAACACCGGGGAGCTGTTTTTT.

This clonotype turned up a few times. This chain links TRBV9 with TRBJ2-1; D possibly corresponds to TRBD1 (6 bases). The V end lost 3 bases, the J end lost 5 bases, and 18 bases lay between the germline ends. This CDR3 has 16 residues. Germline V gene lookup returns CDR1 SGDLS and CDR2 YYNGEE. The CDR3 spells CASSAKVGTYNNEQFF. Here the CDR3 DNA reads TGTGCCAGCAGCGCAAAGGTCGGGACATATAACAATGAGCAGTTCTTC.

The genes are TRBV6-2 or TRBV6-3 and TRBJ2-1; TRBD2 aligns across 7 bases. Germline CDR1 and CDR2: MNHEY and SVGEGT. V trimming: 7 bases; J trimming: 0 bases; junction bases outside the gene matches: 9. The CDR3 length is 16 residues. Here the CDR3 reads CASKKASGFSYNEQFF. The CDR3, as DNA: TGTGCCAGCAAGAAGGCTAGCGGATTCTCCTACAATGAGCAGTTCTTC.

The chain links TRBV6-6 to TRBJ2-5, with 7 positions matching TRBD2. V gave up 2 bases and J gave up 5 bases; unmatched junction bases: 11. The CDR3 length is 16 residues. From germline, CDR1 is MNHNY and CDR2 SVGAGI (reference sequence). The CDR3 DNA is TGTGCCAGCAGTTACCCTCGGAGCGGGAAGAGGGAGACCCAGTACTTC. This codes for CASSYPRSGKRETQYF.

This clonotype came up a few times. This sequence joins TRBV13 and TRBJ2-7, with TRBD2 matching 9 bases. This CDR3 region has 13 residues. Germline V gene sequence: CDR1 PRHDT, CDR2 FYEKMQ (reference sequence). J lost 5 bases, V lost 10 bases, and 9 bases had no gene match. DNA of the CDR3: TGTGCCACCGAGGGACTAGCTATGAACGAGCAGTACTTC. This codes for CATEGLAMNEQYF.

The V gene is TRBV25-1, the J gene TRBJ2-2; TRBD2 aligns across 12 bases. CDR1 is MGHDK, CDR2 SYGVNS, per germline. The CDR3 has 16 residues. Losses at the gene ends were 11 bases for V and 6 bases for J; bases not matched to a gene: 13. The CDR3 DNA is TGTGCCGACAGTGAATCCCTAGCGGGAGGGGCCGGGGAGCTGTTTTTT. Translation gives CADSESLAGGAGELFF.

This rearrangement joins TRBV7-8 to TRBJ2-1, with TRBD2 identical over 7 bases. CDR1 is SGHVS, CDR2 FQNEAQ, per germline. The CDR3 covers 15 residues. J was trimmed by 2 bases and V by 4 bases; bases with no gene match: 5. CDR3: CASSYTGGPYNEQFF. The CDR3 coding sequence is TGTGCCAGCAGCTACACGGGAGGACCCTACAATGAGCAGTTCTTC.